This T cell receptor (beta chain) was recorded in a study of T cell changes during pregnancy in multiple sclerosis. Assay used: immunoSEQ multiplex PCR; TCRdb lists only in-frame clones, some missing. The sample records tens of thousands of clones, about 94% being singletons. Germline loops: CDR1 MDHEN, CDR2 SYDVKM. The CDR3 loop spans 15 amino acids. J gave up 4 bases and V 3 bases, and 7 bases lay outside the gene matches. The V call is TRBV28, the J call TRBJ2-5; 8 positions match TRBD1. This TCR was recovered from a female donor with multiple sclerosis, enrolled in a pregnancy study. Sequences were derived from CD4+ T cells from peripheral blood mononuclear cells, sampled after pregnancy. The CDR3 nucleotides are TGTGCCAGCAGTTTCCCGGCAGGGGGCGGAGAGACCCAGTACTTC. The encoded protein is CASSFPAGGGETQYF. The full variable domain, in which reference TRBV28 and TRBJ2-5 provide the parts outside the CDR3, is DVKVTQSSRYLVKRTGEKVFLECVQDMDHENMFWYRQDPGLGLRLIYFSYDVKMKEKGDIPEGYSVSREKKERFSLILESASTNQTSMYLCASSFPAGGGETQYFGPGTRLLVL.